These 25 T cell receptor beta chains were sequenced from one sample in a study of cytomegalovirus exposure and HLA in healthy donors. Primers for the PCR totalled 60 Vbeta and 13 Jbeta. This table comes from immunoSEQ multiplex PCR, and its TCRdb copy is limited to in-frame clones, with some not included. The sample has 100,000 to 150,000 clones, around 77% seen once. Sample: PBMCs. The receptors were sampled from a man between 18 and 35 years old in good health and CMV-seropositive.

The genes are TRBV5-4 and TRBJ2-1; weak D call: TRBD1 (6 bases). V lost 4 bases and J 2 bases, leaving 16 bases between the germline ends. The germline V gene encodes CDR1 SGHNT and CDR2 YYREEE (reference sequence). The length of the CDR3 is 16 residues. Here the CDR3 reads CASSPMDSLTYNEQFF. The CDR3 DNA reads as TGTGCCAGCAGCCCGATGGACAGCCTCACCTACAATGAGCAGTTCTTC.

The J gene is TRBJ1-1, the V gene TRBV13, with TRBD1 matching 7 bases. This CDR3 has 14 amino acids. The J segment lost 1 base and the V segment lost 5 bases, leaving 4 bases of the junction unmatched. Germline assignment: CDR1 PRHDT and CDR2 FYEKMQ (reference sequence). The CDR3 DNA reads as TGTGCCAGCAGCCGTTGGACAGGGAACACTGAAGCTTTCTTT. It yields the protein CASSRWTGNTEAFF.

CDR3 in DNA: TGTGCCAGCAGCTTAGCGCCGGGACATCGGTCCTTCGTTGGCTACACCTTC. Amino acids: CASSLAPGHRSFVGYTF. The chain joins TRBV7-6 to TRBJ1-2; perhaps TRBD1 as D (6 bases). The germline V gene encodes CDR1 SGHVS and CDR2 FNYEAQ. V gave up 0 bases and J gave up 7 bases, with 21 bases separating them. The CDR3 loop spans 17 amino acids.

Worth noting for this clone: Its ends do not fully match the called genes, so a read error is possible. The V call is TRBV29-1, the J call TRBJ2-4; 7 bases are a match to TRBD2. CDR3 size: 18 residues. CDR1 and CDR2 from the germline V gene are SQVTM and ANQGSEA. The CDR3, as DNA: TGCAGCGTTGATCCGGGAGGCGGGAGCGGTTTAGCCAAAAACAGTCAGTACTTC. Its protein product is CSVDPGGGSGLAKNSQYF.

This clone was seen just once. The chain's CDR3 is CASSGGSPPFSYEQYF. CDR3 sequence (DNA): TGCGCCAGCAGTGGGGGCAGTCCCCCTTTCTCCTACGAGCAGTACTTC. The chain carries TRBV10-1 and TRBJ2-7; TRBD1 is a possible D gene (5 bases). The CDR3 consists of 16 residues. V was trimmed by 4 bases and J by 0 bases, leaving 16 bases between them. CDR1 and CDR2 from the germline V gene are WNHNN and SYGVQD (reference sequence).

The chain is built from TRBV11-2 and TRBJ1-1; 10 nucleotides line up with TRBD1. This CDR3 is 15 amino acids long. CDR1 is SGHAT and CDR2 is FQNNGV in the germline V gene. J lost 1 base, V lost 3 bases, and 2 bases had no gene match. The CDR3 bases are TGTGCCAGCAGCTTGACAGGGGGCACGAACACTGAAGCTTTCTTT. Amino acid sequence: CASSLTGGTNTEAFF. The whole variable domain, filled in from reference TRBV11-2 and TRBJ1-1, reads EAGVAQSPRYKIIEKRQSVAFWCNPISGHATLYWYQQILGQGPKLLIQFQNNGVVDDSQLPKDRFSAERLKGVDSTLKIQPAKLEDSAVYLCASSLTGGTNTEAFFGQGTRLTVV.

This chain links TRBV18 with TRBJ2-7; D is ambiguous. The V end was cut by 0 bases, the J end by 3 bases, with 9 bases between. This CDR3 comprises 14 residues. Germline V gene lookup returns CDR1 KGHSH and CDR2 LQKENI. The DNA of the CDR3 is TGTGCCAGCTCACCACCGGGCCAGCTCTACGAGCAGTACTTC. Protein: CASSPPGQLYEQYF.

The rearrangement uses TRBV6-5 and TRBJ1-5; the D gene is possibly TRBD1 (5 bases). This CDR3 spans 15 amino acids. V was trimmed by 0 bases and J by 1 base, leaving 7 bases between them. Germline V gene data show CDR1 as MNHEY and CDR2 as SVGAGI. CDR3 loop: CASSYSKGSNQPQHF. In DNA form, the CDR3 reads TGTGCCAGCAGTTACTCAAAGGGGAGCAATCAGCCCCAGCATTTT.

This clone was observed once. V is TRBV6-4 and J is TRBJ2-1; 7 bases map to TRBD2. Per germline, CDR1 MRHNA and CDR2 SNTAGT. J was trimmed by 4 bases and V by 6 bases; bases with no gene match: 9. This CDR3 has 15 residues. The CDR3: CASRRDPGGYNEQFF. Here the CDR3 DNA reads TGTGCCAGCAGGAGGGATCCGGGGGGATACAATGAGCAGTTCTTC.

The V and J genes are TRBV28 and TRBJ2-7; D remains unclear. The ends were cut back, 7 bases at V and 0 bases at J, with 13 bases in the middle. Germline V gene lookup returns CDR1 MDHEN and CDR2 SYDVKM. The CDR3 consists of 14 residues. The CDR3, as DNA: TGTGCCAGCACCCTCCGGTGGAGCTCCTACGAGCAGTACTTC. Translated: CASTLRWSSYEQYF.

This clone occurred a few times. The chain combines TRBV5-8 with TRBJ1-1; possibly TRBD1 for D (5 bases). From germline, CDR1 is SGHTS and CDR2 YDEGEE. The CDR3 has 12 amino acids. The V end lost 1 base, the J end lost 7 bases, and 8 bases lay between the germline ends. The CDR3 loop reads CASSLWGREAFF. The CDR3 DNA is TGTGCCAGCAGCTTGTGGGGCCGTGAAGCTTTCTTT.

CDR3 DNA sequence: TGTGCCAGCAGTTACCTCAGGGGAACTAATGAAAAACTGTTTTTT. This sequence encodes CASSYLRGTNEKLFF. V gene TRBV6-5 combines with J gene TRBJ1-4; a weak D match, TRBD1 (6 bases). V lost 2 bases and J lost 1, with 8 bases in between. Germline values: CDR1 MNHEY, CDR2 SVGAGI. This CDR3 contains 15 residues.

This clone came up once. V usage is TRBV7-9 and J usage is TRBJ1-2, with TRBD1 as a possible D gene (6 bases). The CDR3 is made up of 15 amino acids. Germline V gives CDR1 SEHNR, CDR2 FQNEAQ (reference sequence). V lost 0 bases and J 5 bases, leaving 13 bases between the germline ends. In DNA form, the CDR3 reads TGTGCCAGCAGCTTAGCGCAACGCAGGGGTTATGGCTACACCTTC. Translation gives CASSLAQRRGYGYTF.

This sequence joins TRBV27 and TRBJ1-5; the match to TRBD1 covers 7 bases. V dropped 3 bases and J dropped 4; count of bases not matched to a gene: 6. CDR3 length: 15 amino acids. The germline gives CDR1 MNHEY, CDR2 SMNVEV (reference sequence). The CDR3 sequence: CASSFTGAVNQPQHF. The CDR3 coding sequence is TGTGCCAGCAGTTTTACAGGGGCGGTTAATCAGCCCCAGCATTTT.

The rearrangement links TRBV5-1 to TRBJ1-1, with 9 bases matching TRBD1. The CDR3 sequence is 13 residues long. Germline V gene lookup returns CDR1 SGHRS and CDR2 YFSETQ. The V and J ends lost 4 bases and 5 bases, in that order; junction bases with no gene match: 3. CDR3 DNA: TGCGCCAGCAGCCCGGACAGGGGTACTGAAGCTTTCTTT. Translating gives CASSPDRGTEAFF. Looking up the rest from reference TRBV5-1 and TRBJ1-1 gives the full variable domain: KAGVTQTPRYLIKTRGQQVTLSCSPISGHRSVSWYQQTPGQGLQFLFEYFSETQRNKGNFPGRFSGRQFSNSRSEMNVSTLELGDSALYLCASSPDRGTEAFFGQGTRLTVV.

Comment on this clone: The sample carries other DNA sequences with the same CDR3. V is TRBV18 and J is TRBJ2-3; 8 positions agree with TRBD2. V dropped 2 bases and J dropped 3; count of bases not matched to a gene: 4. The CDR3 covers 15 residues. The germline gives CDR1 KGHSH, CDR2 LQKENI. The CDR3 sequence is CASSPSRGGTDTQYF. CDR3 in DNA: TGTGCCAGCTCACCATCACGGGGGGGGACAGATACGCAGTATTTT.

This clone came up a few times. This CDR3 reads CASSQDAGAREQYF. In DNA, the CDR3 is TGTGCCAGCAGCCAGGATGCGGGAGCACGGGAGCAGTACTTC. The chain carries TRBV7-9 and TRBJ2-7; the match to TRBD2 covers 7 bases. The CDR3 covers 14 residues. The germline CDR1 and CDR2 sequences are SEHNR and FQNEAQ (reference sequence). V dropped 5 bases and J dropped 7; count of bases not matched to a gene: 11.

The rearrangement uses TRBV6-5 and TRBJ2-2; D might be TRBD2 (7 bases). The CDR3 runs to 16 residues. Trimming removed 1 base from V and 7 bases from J, with 16 bases in between. Germline-derived CDR1 and CDR2 are MNHEY and SVGAGI. The CDR3 loop is CASSYFGGAGVGELFF. The CDR3 bases are TGTGCCAGCAGTTACTTCGGGGGCGCGGGGGTCGGGGAGCTGTTTTTT.

The V gene is TRBV2, the J gene TRBJ1-3; 8 bases are shared with TRBD1. The CDR3 has 20 residues. CDR1 SNHLY and CDR2 FYNNEI come from the germline V gene. V dropped 6 bases and J dropped 1; count of bases not matched to a gene: 20. The CDR3 reads CASREPGGDRLDWSGNTIYF. CDR3 DNA sequence: TGTGCCAGCAGGGAACCAGGGGGGGACAGGCTGGACTGGTCTGGAAACACCATATATTTT.

This clone was seen more than once but under ten times. The chain employs TRBV5-5 and TRBJ1-2, with 8 bases matching TRBD1. J gave up 7 bases and V 4 bases, and 15 bases lay outside the gene matches. CDR1 SGHKS and CDR2 YYEKEE come from the germline V gene (reference sequence). The CDR3 is 16 amino acids. CDR3 in DNA: TGTGCCAGCAGCCTAGCTGGACAGGGAGATCTAGGTGGCTACACCTTC. It encodes CASSLAGQGDLGGYTF.

This clone was seen only a few times. The V gene is TRBV4-1, the J gene TRBJ1-2; no firm D call. CDR3 length: 15 amino acids. Germline loops: CDR1 MGHRA, CDR2 YSYEKL. The V and J ends lost 3 bases and 4 bases respectively, with 15 bases between them. The CDR3 protein is CASSHPPESPYGYTF. The CDR3 DNA reads TGCGCCAGCAGCCACCCCCCTGAGTCGCCCTATGGCTACACCTTC.

The chain links TRBV2 to TRBJ1-2; 8 bases map to TRBD1. The CDR3 runs to 14 residues. The V gene end was trimmed by 5 bases and the J gene end by 2 bases; junction bases not matched to a gene: 4. Germline assignment: CDR1 SNHLY and CDR2 FYNNEI. The CDR3 bases are TGTGCCAGCAGTATGGACAGGGCCAACTATGGCTACACCTTC. As protein: CASSMDRANYGYTF.

This rearrangement joins TRBV5-1 to TRBJ2-5, with D perhaps TRBD1 (6 bases). CDR1 and CDR2 from the germline V gene are SGHRS and YFSETQ. The CDR3 contains 15 residues. V was cut by 0 bases and J by 5 bases, with 14 bases left in between. The DNA of the CDR3 is TGCGCCAGCAGCTTGGAGGGCAGGGGTGGCGAGACCCAGTACTTC. This translates into CASSLEGRGGETQYF.

This chain links TRBV7-9 with TRBJ1-5; D may be TRBD1 (6 bases). Trimming pared 7 bases from V and 4 bases from J, leaving 14 bases between. The CDR3 consists of 14 residues. CDR1 and CDR2 (germline): SEHNR, FQNEAQ (reference sequence). In nucleotides, the CDR3 is TGTGCCAGCACCGGGTCAGGGGAAAATCAGCCCCAGCATTTT. It is translated as CASTGSGENQPQHF.

The V call is TRBV28, the J call TRBJ2-3; D is unresolved. This CDR3 has 12 residues. V shed 8 bases and J shed 2 bases, with 8 bases lying between them. Germline-derived CDR1 and CDR2 are MDHEN and SYDVKM. The CDR3 region is CASQASTDTQYF. The CDR3 DNA reads TGTGCCAGCCAGGCGTCCACAGATACGCAGTATTTT.